Following are 21 T cell receptor beta chains from one sample sequenced in a study of response to subunit inactivated influenza vaccine. Via MiXCR, TCRdb re-called the RT-PCR reads, giving one row per CDR3 protein. The sample contains 200,000 to 250,000 distinct CDR3 sequences, 12% of which appear only once. The sequencing used non-naive T cells sorted from PBMCs, collected about 14 days before vaccination. The receptors originated from a man aged 50 to 59 who received an inactivated influenza vaccine.

In this sample, this clonotype turned up a few times. The V call is TRBV10-2, the J call TRBJ2-7, with D perhaps matching TRBD1 (5 bases). CDR3 length: 15 amino acids. Between the trimmed V and J ends, which lost 0 bases and 3 bases, there was a span of 12 bases. CDR1 and CDR2 (germline): WSHSY, SAAADI. CDR3 bases: TGCGCCAGCAGTGAGTCCGGCGGAAGGGGCTACGAGCAGTACTTC. Its protein is CASSESGGRGYEQYF.

This clonotype was recorded at least ten times. V is TRBV6-2 or TRBV6-3 and J is TRBJ2-5; 9 bases are a match to TRBD2. The ends lost 4 bases at V and 0 bases at J; junction bases unmatched: 27. CDR3 size: 23 residues. Per germline, CDR1 MNHEY and CDR2 SVGEGT. The CDR3 DNA sequence: TGTGCCAGCAGTTCGGACTTTCGGAACGTGCTAGCGGGGACCGTGTTGTACCAAGAGACCCAGTACTTC. It is translated as CASSSDFRNVLAGTVLYQETQYF.

In its sample, this clonotype was seen a few times. This rearrangement joins TRBV14 to TRBJ2-1; no clear D. V was shortened by 0 bases and J by 0 bases, with 12 bases between the two germline ends. The germline V gene encodes CDR1 SGHDN and CDR2 FVKESK. This CDR3 comprises 17 residues. CDR3 DNA sequence: TGTGCCAGCAGCCAAGACATGAGGATCCCCTCCTACAATGAGCAGTTCTTC. Its protein is CASSQDMRIPSYNEQFF.

The chain has TRBV6-1 and TRBJ2-1, with 10 bases lining up with TRBD2. The germline V gene encodes CDR1 MNHNS and CDR2 SASEGT. The V segment lost 4 bases and the J segment 0 bases; nucleotides outside the gene matches: 15. This CDR3 region has 20 residues. The CDR3: CASSVLLAGVGISSYNEQFF. For the CDR3, the DNA is TGTGCCAGCAGTGTCCTCCTAGCGGGAGTAGGGATAAGCTCCTACAATGAGCAGTTCTTC.

This clonotype was counted many times. The CDR3 sequence: CASSPWDSNEQFF. CDR3 DNA: TGTGCCAGCAGCCCATGGGACAGCAATGAGCAGTTCTTC. The V call is TRBV7-2, the J call TRBJ2-1, with 7 bases matching TRBD1. This CDR3 contains 13 residues. The J segment lost 6 bases and the V segment lost 5 bases, leaving 4 bases of the junction unmatched. Germline CDR1 SGHTA, CDR2 FQGNSA.

Note on this clonotype: Just one base apart from a much larger clone, this may be a read error. The gene calls are TRBV6-2 or TRBV6-3 and TRBJ2-3; 10 bases line up with TRBD2. This CDR3 is built from 15 residues. CDR1 and CDR2 (germline): MNHEY, SVGEGT. Trimming removed 6 bases from V and 2 bases from J; junction bases left unmatched: 5. This chain's CDR3 is CASSAGTSDTDTQYF. The CDR3 region has the DNA TGTGCCAGCAGCGCCGGGACTAGCGACACAGATACGCAGTATTTT.

This clonotype was counted ten times or more. The V and J genes are TRBV2 and TRBJ1-1, with D unclear. The CDR3 is made up of 13 amino acids. Trimming pared 1 base from V and 3 bases from J, leaving 6 bases between. The germline gives CDR1 SNHLY, CDR2 FYNNEI. CDR3 DNA sequence: TGTGCCAGCAGTGAAGGGGGATACACTGAAGCTTTCTTT. Residues: CASSEGGYTEAFF.

This clonotype came up a few times. The chain couples TRBV7-2 to TRBJ1-2; 7 bases align to TRBD1. V gave up 1 base and J gave up 8 bases; unmatched junction bases: 4. Germline CDR1 reads SGHTA; CDR2 reads FQGNSA. CDR3 length: 13 residues. The CDR3 nucleotides read TGTGCCAGCAGCTTAGAACGGACAGGCGGCTACACCTTC. Its translation: CASSLERTGGYTF.

The sample holds a few counts of this clonotype. J is TRBJ2-5 and V is TRBV15, with D possibly matching TRBD1 (6 bases). Per the germline V gene, CDR1 is LNHNV and CDR2 is YYDKDF (reference sequence). The V and J ends lost 6 bases and 5 bases respectively, with 19 bases between them. CDR3 length: 15 amino acids. CDR3 in amino acids: CATSDDGGIEETQYF. The CDR3 nucleotides are TGTGCCACCAGTGACGATGGGGGCATTGAGGAGACCCAGTACTTC.

This clonotype was seen a handful of times. The chain is built from TRBV7-2 and TRBJ2-7; possible D gene TRBD2, 6 bases. The CDR3 runs 15 residues. Germline loops: CDR1 SGHTA, CDR2 FQGNSA. V was pared by 1 base and J by 3 bases, with 13 bases between. Here the CDR3 reads CASSLVGGINYEQYF. As DNA, the CDR3 is TGTGCCAGCAGCTTAGTGGGGGGTATAAACTACGAGCAGTACTTC.

This clonotype was counted ten times or more. The chain couples TRBV28 to TRBJ2-5, with D perhaps matching TRBD1 (6 bases). Trimming pared 4 bases from V and 4 bases from J, leaving 10 bases between. The CDR3 consists of 13 residues. Germline V lookup: CDR1 MDHEN, CDR2 SYDVKM. The CDR3 is CASSWGRGETQYF. The CDR3 nucleotides read TGTGCCAGCAGTTGGGGGCGCGGAGAGACCCAGTACTTC.

This clonotype was seen a handful of times. This chain uses TRBV6-1 with TRBJ2-2; 11 nucleotides agree with TRBD2. The germline gives CDR1 MNHNS, CDR2 SASEGT. The CDR3 loop spans 17 amino acids. V lost 7 bases to trimming and J lost 3 bases; unmatched junction nucleotides: 10. The CDR3 reads CASKGSGGVSYTGELFF. The CDR3, as DNA: TGTGCCAGCAAGGGTAGCGGGGGGGTATCGTACACCGGGGAGCTGTTTTTT.

V is TRBV5-6 and J is TRBJ2-1; possibly TRBD2 for D (5 bases). The germline V gene has CDR1 SGHDT and CDR2 YYEEEE. The germline V and J ends were trimmed by 2 bases and 13 bases, with 19 bases remaining between them. This CDR3 spans 14 amino acids. This CDR3 is CASSFLTGYRSQFF. In DNA form, the CDR3 reads TGTGCCAGCAGCTTTCTGACGGGATACAGATCCCAGTTCTTC.

This clonotype showed up just once. V and J are TRBV2 and TRBJ1-5; the D is unclear. Trimming left V 1 base short and J 7 bases short, with 8 bases between. This CDR3 contains 13 residues. CDR1 and CDR2 (germline): SNHLY, FYNNEI. The CDR3 coding sequence is TGTGCCAGCAGTGAAGGGCGAACACAGCCCCAGCATTTT. It specifies CASSEGRTQPQHF.

There are a few counts of this clonotype. The rearrangement links TRBV12-3 or TRBV12-4 to TRBJ1-3, with 7 positions matching TRBD1. Trimming removed 3 bases from V and 4 bases from J; junction bases left unmatched: 3. CDR3 length: 14 residues. DNA of the CDR3: TGTGCCAGCAGTTTCGACAGGGCAGGAAACACCATATATTTT. Translated, it gives CASSFDRAGNTIYF.

This clonotype has a handful of counts. J is TRBJ2-1 and V is TRBV5-1; possible D gene TRBD2, 5 bases. In germline, CDR1 is SGHRS, CDR2 YFSETQ. CDR3 length equals 16 residues. V was shortened by 0 bases and J by 0 bases, with 10 bases between the two germline ends. The CDR3 bases are TGCGCCAGCAGCTTGGCAAGCGGATTCTCCTACAATGAGCAGTTCTTC. This sequence encodes CASSLASGFSYNEQFF.

This clonotype was observed a few times. The chain is built from TRBV11-3 and TRBJ2-1; TRBD2 aligns across 7 bases. V shed 5 bases, J shed 7 bases, and the junction held 11 bases outside the gene matches. The germline V gene encodes CDR1 SGHNT and CDR2 YENEEA. The CDR3 has 15 residues. Here the CDR3 reads CASSTSAGPENEQFF. As DNA, the CDR3 is TGTGCCAGCAGCACTTCAGCGGGACCAGAGAATGAGCAGTTCTTC.

V and J are TRBV20-1 and TRBJ2-2, with TRBD2 identical over 7 bases. The CDR3 has 15 residues. With V trimmed by 5 bases and J by 7 bases, 13 bases remained unmatched. Germline V gene lookup returns CDR1 DFQATT and CDR2 SNEGSKA (reference sequence). The CDR3 DNA is TGCAGTGCTTTTGCGGGGGTCGTTCTGGGCGGGGAGCTGTTTTTT. This translates into CSAFAGVVLGGELFF.

In its sample, this clonotype was seen many times. This sequence joins TRBV12-3 or TRBV12-4 and TRBJ2-1; weak D call: TRBD2 (5 bases). V lost 3 bases and J lost 1, with 10 bases in between. The CDR3 runs 15 residues. CDR3 sequence reads: CASSFGVASYNEQFF. CDR3 nucleotide sequence: TGTGCCAGCAGTTTCGGGGTAGCTTCCTACAATGAGCAGTTCTTC.

This clonotype was seen more than once but under ten times. The chain carries TRBV29-1 and TRBJ2-7, with D perhaps TRBD1 (6 bases). Germline loops: CDR1 SQVTM, CDR2 ANQGSEA. Trimming shortened V by 4 bases and J by 7 bases, and 8 bases separated the two germline ends. The CDR3 length is 10 residues. The CDR3 DNA sequence: TGCAGCGTTGGGACAGTAGAGCAGTACTTC. Residues: CSVGTVEQYF.

This clonotype turned up a few times. V is TRBV2 and J is TRBJ1-1, with D perhaps TRBD1 (6 bases). Germline loops: CDR1 SNHLY, CDR2 FYNNEI. Trimming pared 7 bases from V and 5 bases from J, leaving 17 bases between. This CDR3 has 14 amino acids. The CDR3 nucleotides read TGTGCCAGCAAGCCCATGGGGGGCATGACTGAAGCTTTCTTT. Translating it yields CASKPMGGMTEAFF.